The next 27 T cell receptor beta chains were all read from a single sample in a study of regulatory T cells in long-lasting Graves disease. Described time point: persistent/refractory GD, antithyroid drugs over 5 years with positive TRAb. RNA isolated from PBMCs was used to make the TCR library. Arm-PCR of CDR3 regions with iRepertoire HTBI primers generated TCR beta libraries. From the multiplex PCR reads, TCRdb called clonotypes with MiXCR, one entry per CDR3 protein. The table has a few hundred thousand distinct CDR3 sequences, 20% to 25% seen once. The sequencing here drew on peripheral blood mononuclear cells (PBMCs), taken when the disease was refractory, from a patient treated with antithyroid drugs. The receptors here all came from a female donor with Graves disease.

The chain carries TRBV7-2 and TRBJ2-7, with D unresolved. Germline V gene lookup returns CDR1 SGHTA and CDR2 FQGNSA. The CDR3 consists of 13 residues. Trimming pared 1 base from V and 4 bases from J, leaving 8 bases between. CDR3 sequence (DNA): TGTGCCAGCAGCTTAGTAGTAGAGTACGAGCAGTACTTC. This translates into CASSLVVEYEQYF.

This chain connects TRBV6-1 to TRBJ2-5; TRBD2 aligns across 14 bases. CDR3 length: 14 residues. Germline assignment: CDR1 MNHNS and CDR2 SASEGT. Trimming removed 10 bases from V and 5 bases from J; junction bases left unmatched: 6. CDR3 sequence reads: CATRLAGGDETQYF. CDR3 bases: TGTGCCACCCGACTAGCGGGAGGGGATGAGACCCAGTACTTC.

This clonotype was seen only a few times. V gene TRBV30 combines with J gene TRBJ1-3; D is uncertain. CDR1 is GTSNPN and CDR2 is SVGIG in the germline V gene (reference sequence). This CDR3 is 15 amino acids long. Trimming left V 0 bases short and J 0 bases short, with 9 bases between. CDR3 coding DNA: TGTGCCTGGAGTGTACGGGTCTCCTCTGGAAACACCATATATTTT. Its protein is CAWSVRVSSGNTIYF.

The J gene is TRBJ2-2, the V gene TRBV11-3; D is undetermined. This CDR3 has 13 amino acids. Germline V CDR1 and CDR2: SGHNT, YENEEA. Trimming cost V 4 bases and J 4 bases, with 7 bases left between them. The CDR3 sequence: CASSSAFTGELFF. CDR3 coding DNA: TGTGCCAGCAGCTCAGCTTTCACCGGGGAGCTGTTTTTT. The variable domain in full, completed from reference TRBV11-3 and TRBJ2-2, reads EAGVVQSPRYKIIEKKQPVAFWCNPISGHNTLYWYLQNLGQGPELLIRYENEEAVDDSQLPKDRFSAERLKGVDSTLKIQPAELGDSAVYLCASSSAFTGELFFGEGSRLTVL.

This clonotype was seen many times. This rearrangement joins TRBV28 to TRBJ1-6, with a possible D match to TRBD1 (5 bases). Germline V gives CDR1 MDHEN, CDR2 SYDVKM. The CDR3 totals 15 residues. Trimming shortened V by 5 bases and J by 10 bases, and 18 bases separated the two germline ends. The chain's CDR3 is CASSVGHRQSSPLHF. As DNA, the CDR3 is TGTGCCAGCAGTGTCGGCCACAGGCAAAGCTCACCCCTCCACTTT.

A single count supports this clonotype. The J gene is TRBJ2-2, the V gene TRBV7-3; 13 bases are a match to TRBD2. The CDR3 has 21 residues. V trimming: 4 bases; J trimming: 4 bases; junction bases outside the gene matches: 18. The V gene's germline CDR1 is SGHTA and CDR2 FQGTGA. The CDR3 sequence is CASSSLQPTSGRPSSTGELFF. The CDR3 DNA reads TGTGCCAGCAGCTCTCTCCAACCGACTAGCGGGAGGCCCAGTTCCACCGGGGAGCTGTTTTTT.

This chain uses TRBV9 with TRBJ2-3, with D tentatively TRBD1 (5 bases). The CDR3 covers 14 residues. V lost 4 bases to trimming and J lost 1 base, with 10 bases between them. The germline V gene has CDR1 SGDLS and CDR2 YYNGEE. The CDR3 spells CASSLQTGTDTQYF. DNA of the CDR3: TGTGCCAGCAGCCTACAGACAGGCACAGATACGCAGTATTTT. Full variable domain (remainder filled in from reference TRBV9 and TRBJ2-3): DSGVTQTPKHLITATGQRVTLRCSPRSGDLSVYWYQQSLDQGLQFLIQYYNGEERAKGNILERFSAQQFPDLHSELNLSSLELGDSALYFCASSLQTGTDTQYFGPGTRLTVL.

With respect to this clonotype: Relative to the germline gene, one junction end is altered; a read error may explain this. CDR3 DNA sequence: TGTGCCGGCAGCCCGCTCACTAGCGGATCCTACGAGCAGTACTTC. It encodes CAGSPLTSGSYEQYF. The V call is TRBV7-8, the J call TRBJ2-7; the match to TRBD2 covers 8 bases. Germline-derived CDR1 and CDR2 are SGHVS and FQNEAQ. CDR3 length: 15 amino acids.

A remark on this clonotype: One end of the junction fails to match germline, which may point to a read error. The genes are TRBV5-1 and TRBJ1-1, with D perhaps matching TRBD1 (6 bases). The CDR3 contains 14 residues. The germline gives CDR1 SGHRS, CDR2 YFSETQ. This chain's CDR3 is CASSTGQTRTEDFF. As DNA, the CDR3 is TGCGCCAGCAGCACCGGACAGACGCGCACTGAAGATTTCTTC.

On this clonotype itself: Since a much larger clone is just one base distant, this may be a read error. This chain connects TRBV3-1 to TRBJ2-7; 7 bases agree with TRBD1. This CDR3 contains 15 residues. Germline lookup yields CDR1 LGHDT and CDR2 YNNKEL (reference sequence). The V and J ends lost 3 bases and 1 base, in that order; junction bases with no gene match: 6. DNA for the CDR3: TGTGCCAGCAGCCAGGAGACAGGGTGGTCCTACGAGCAGTACTTC. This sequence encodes CASSQETGWSYEQYF.

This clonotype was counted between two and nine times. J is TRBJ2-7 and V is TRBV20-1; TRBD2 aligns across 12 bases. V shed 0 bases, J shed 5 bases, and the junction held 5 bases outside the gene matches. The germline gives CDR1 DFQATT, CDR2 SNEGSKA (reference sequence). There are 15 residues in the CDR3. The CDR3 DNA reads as TGCAGTGCTAGAGATCGGACTAGCGGGACGAACGAGCAGTACTTC. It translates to CSARDRTSGTNEQYF.

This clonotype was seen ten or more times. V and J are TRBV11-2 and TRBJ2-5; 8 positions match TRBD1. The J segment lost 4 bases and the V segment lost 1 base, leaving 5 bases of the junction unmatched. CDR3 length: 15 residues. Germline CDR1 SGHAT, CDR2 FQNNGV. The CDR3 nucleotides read TGTGCCAGCAGCTTAGGGCAGGGGGCACGAGAGACCCAGTACTTC. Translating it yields CASSLGQGARETQYF. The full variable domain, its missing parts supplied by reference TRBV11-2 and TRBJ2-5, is EAGVAQSPRYKIIEKRQSVAFWCNPISGHATLYWYQQILGQGPKLLIQFQNNGVVDDSQLPKDRFSAERLKGVDSTLKIQPAKLEDSAVYLCASSLGQGARETQYFGPGTRLLVL.

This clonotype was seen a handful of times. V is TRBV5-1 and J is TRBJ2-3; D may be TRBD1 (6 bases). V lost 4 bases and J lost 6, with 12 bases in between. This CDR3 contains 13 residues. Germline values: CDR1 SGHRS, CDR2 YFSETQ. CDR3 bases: TGCGCCAGCAGCATCGACAGGTTCGATACGCAGTATTTT. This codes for CASSIDRFDTQYF.

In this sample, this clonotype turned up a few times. Written as DNA, the CDR3 is TGCGCCAGCAGCTGGACAGGGGGGGACGAGCAGTACTTC. It codes for CASSWTGGDEQYF. This chain connects TRBV5-1 to TRBJ2-7; 10 bases line up with TRBD1. The junction had 2 bases not matched to a gene; V was cut back by 3 bases and J by 5 bases. This CDR3 is 13 amino acids long. Germline V gene sequence: CDR1 SGHRS, CDR2 YFSETQ.

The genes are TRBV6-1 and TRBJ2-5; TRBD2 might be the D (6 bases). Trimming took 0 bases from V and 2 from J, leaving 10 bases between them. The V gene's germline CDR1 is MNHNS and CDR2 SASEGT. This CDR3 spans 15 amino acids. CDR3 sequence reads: CASSEAAGWQETQYF. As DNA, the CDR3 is TGTGCCAGCAGTGAAGCCGCGGGGTGGCAAGAGACCCAGTACTTC.

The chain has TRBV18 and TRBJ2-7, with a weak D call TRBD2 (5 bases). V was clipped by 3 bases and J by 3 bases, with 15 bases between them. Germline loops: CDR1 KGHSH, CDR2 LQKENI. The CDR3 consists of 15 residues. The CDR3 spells CASSPDTSLSYEQYF. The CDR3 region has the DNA TGTGCCAGCTCACCCGACACTAGTTTAAGCTACGAGCAGTACTTC.

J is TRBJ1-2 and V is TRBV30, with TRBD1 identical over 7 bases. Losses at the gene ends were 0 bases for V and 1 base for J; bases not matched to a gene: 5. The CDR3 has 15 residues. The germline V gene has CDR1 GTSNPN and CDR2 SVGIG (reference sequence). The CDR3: CAWSVGQAYNYGYTF. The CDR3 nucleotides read TGTGCCTGGAGTGTCGGACAGGCCTATAACTATGGCTACACCTTC. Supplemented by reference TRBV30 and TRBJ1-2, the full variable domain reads SQTIHQWPATLVQPVGSPLSLECTVEGTSNPNLYWYRQAAGRGLQLLFYSVGIGQISSEVPQNLSASRPQDRQFILSSKKLLLSDSGFYLCAWSVGQAYNYGYTFGSGTRLTVV.

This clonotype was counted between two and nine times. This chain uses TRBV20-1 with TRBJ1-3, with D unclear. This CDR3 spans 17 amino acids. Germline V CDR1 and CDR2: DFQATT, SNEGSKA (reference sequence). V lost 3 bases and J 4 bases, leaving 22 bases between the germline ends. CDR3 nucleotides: TGCAGTGCTAGTATCAATTCCGGGGATGTGAGCGGAAACACCATATATTTT. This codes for CSASINSGDVSGNTIYF.

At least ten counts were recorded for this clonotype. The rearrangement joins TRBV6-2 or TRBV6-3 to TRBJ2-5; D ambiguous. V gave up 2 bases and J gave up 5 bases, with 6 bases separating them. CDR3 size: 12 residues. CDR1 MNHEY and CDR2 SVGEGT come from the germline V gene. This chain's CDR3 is CASSYGRETQYF. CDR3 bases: TGTGCCAGCAGTTACGGGCGGGAGACCCAGTACTTC.

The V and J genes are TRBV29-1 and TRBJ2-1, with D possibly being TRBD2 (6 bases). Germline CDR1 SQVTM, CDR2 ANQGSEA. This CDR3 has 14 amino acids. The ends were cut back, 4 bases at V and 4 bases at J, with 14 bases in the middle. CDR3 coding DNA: TGCAGCGTTGTGGGGAAGGAGGGTTACAATGAGCAGTTCTTC. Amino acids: CSVVGKEGYNEQFF.

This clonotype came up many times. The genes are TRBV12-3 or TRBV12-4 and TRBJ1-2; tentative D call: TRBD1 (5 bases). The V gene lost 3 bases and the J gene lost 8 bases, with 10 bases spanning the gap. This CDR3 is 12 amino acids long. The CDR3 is CASSFTGVGYTF. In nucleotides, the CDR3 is TGTGCCAGCAGTTTTACGGGGGTAGGCTACACCTTC.

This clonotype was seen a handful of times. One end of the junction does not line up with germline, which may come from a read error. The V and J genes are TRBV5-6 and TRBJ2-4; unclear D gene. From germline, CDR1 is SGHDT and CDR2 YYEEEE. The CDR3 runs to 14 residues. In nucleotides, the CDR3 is TGTGCCAGCAACTTGGACGGAGCCAAAAACATTCAGTACTTC. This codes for CASNLDGAKNIQYF.

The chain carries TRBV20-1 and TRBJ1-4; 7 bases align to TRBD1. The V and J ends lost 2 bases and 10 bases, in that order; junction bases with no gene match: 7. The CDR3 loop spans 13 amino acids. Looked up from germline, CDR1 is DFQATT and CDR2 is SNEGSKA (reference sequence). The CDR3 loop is CSARIGTDLKLFF. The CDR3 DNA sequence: TGCAGTGCTAGAATCGGGACAGATCTAAAACTGTTTTTT.

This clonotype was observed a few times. CDR3 DNA sequence: TGTGCCAGCTCTTTTGGGTACACCGGGGAGCTGTTTTTT. It is translated as CASSFGYTGELFF. This rearrangement joins TRBV7-2 to TRBJ2-2, with no clear D. Looked up from germline, CDR1 is SGHTA and CDR2 is FQGNSA. V was trimmed by 8 bases and J by 3 bases, leaving 10 bases between them. The CDR3 contains 13 residues.

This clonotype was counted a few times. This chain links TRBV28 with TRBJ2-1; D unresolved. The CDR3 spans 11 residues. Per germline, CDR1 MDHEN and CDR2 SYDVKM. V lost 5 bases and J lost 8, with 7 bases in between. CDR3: CASSRRDEQFF. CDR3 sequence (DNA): TGTGCCAGCAGTCGACGGGATGAGCAGTTCTTC.

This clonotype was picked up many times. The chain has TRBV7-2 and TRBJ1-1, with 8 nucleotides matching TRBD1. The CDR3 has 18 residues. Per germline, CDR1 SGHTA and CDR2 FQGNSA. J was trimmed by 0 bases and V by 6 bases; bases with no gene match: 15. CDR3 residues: CASRSGTGGLFMNTEAFF. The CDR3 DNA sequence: TGTGCCAGCAGGTCCGGGACAGGAGGCCTTTTTATGAACACTGAAGCTTTCTTT.

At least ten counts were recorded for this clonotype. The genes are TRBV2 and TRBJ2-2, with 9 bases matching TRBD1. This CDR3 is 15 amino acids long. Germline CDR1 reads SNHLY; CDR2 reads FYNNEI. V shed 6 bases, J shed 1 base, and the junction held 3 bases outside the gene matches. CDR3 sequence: CASSKDRGNTGELFF. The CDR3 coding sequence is TGTGCCAGCAGCAAGGACAGGGGGAACACCGGGGAGCTGTTTTTT.